These 6 T cell receptor beta chains originate from one sample sequenced in a study of blood T cell repertoires in COVID-19. The protocol was immunoSEQ multiplex PCR, while the TCRdb copy is restricted to in-frame clones and leaves out a portion. The sample includes roughly 40,000 clones, around 85% of them seen just once. Material: peripheral blood. The receptors shown here come from a woman of 80 years or more with acute or convalescent COVID-19.

The rearrangement links TRBV4-2 to TRBJ2-2; D unclear. The V and J ends lost 0 bases and 3 bases respectively, with 5 bases between them. Germline V CDR1 and CDR2: LGHNA, YNFKEQ. The CDR3 spans 14 residues. CDR3: CASSQDPYTGELFF. CDR3 DNA sequence: TGTGCCAGCAGCCAAGATCCGTACACCGGGGAGCTGTTTTTT.

This chain uses TRBV9 with TRBJ2-7; a weak D match, TRBD1 (6 bases). The CDR3 covers 15 residues. V lost 0 bases to trimming and J lost 1 base, with 11 bases between them. Germline V gene sequence: CDR1 SGDLS, CDR2 YYNGEE. The CDR3 bases are TGTGCCAGCAGCGTAGACACAGGGTGGTCCTACGAGCAGTACTTC. It is translated as CASSVDTGWSYEQYF.

This chain links TRBV10-3 with TRBJ2-1, with 8 bases identical to TRBD2. The trim removed 2 bases at V and 0 bases at J, leaving 0 bases unmatched. CDR3 length equals 15 residues. Germline V gene sequence: CDR1 ENHRY, CDR2 SYGVKD. The CDR3 DNA follows: TGTGCCATCAGTGAGAGCGGGAGCTCCTACAATGAGCAGTTCTTC. Translation gives CAISESGSSYNEQFF.

The CDR3 nucleotides read TGTGCCAGCAGCCAAACCCAGAAACCCTATGGCTACACCTTC. Its protein product is CASSQTQKPYGYTF. V gene TRBV3-1 (or the pseudogene TRBV3-2) combines with J gene TRBJ1-2; D call uncertain. Germline V gene sequence: CDR1 LGHDT, CDR2 YNNKEL (reference sequence). The V and J ends lost 2 bases and 4 bases respectively, with 11 bases between them. The length of the CDR3 is 14 residues.

The J gene is TRBJ2-1, the V gene TRBV18, with no clear D. Germline V gene sequence: CDR1 KGHSH, CDR2 LQKENI. The CDR3 consists of 16 residues. The germline V and J ends were trimmed by 3 bases and 2 bases, with 14 bases remaining between them. The CDR3 DNA is TGTGCCAGCTCACCCGACTCTCCCATACCCTACAATGAGCAGTTCTTC. Its translation: CASSPDSPIPYNEQFF.

The chain uses TRBV4-2 and TRBJ1-4, with 10 bases lining up with TRBD1. The length of the CDR3 is 14 residues. V gave up 3 bases and J gave up 8 bases; unmatched junction bases: 3. CDR1 and CDR2 from the germline V gene are LGHNA and YNFKEQ. The CDR3 DNA follows: TGTGCCAGCAGCCAGACAGGGGGCGGGGAAAAACTGTTTTTT. Residues: CASSQTGGGEKLFF.